This T cell receptor (beta chain) was sequenced for a study of STAT3 mutations in large granular lymphocyte leukemia. Turning to the study itself: More than half of T-LGLL patients received immunosuppressive therapy. General study points: Every T-LGLL patient had at least one immunodominant TCRbeta clonotype. All newly emerging clones after therapy were STAT3 wild type.

Germline values: CDR1 SEHNR, CDR2 FQNEAQ (reference sequence). V shed 5 bases and J shed 2 bases, with 19 bases lying between them. The CDR3 spans 16 residues. Measured with immunoSEQ multiplex PCR; TCRdb has only the in-frame clones, and not every one. The data contain about 39,000 clones, about three quarters of them singletons. In regard to this clone: Its antigen is undetermined.

This clonotype originated in a human donor with T large granular lymphocyte leukemia. Some clones in this sample may be carry-over from other donors' samples. The specimen sequenced was PBMCs. The V gene is TRBV7-9, the J gene TRBJ2-7; D is perhaps TRBD1 or TRBD2 (5 bases each). The CDR3 DNA follows: TGTGCCAGCAGCCGTTCTCCGGGACGGGCCCCCTACGAGCAGTACTTC. Protein sequence: CASSRSPGRAPYEQYF. Drawing the rest from reference TRBV7-9 and TRBJ2-7, the complete variable domain is DTGVSQNPRHKITKRGQNVTFRCDPISEHNRLYWYRQTLGQGPEFLTYFQNEAQLEKSRLLSDRFSAERPKGSFSTLEIQRTEQGDSAMYLCASSRSPGRAPYEQYFGPGTRLTVT.